This T cell receptor (beta chain) was recovered during a study of vaccination and CD4 T cells after COVID-19. The Oncomine TCR Beta short-read assay sequenced DNA from cultured CD4+ T cells. Cultures of CD4+ T cells served as the source for extracting genomic DNA. TCRdb itself ran the PCR reads through MiXCR, one entry per CDR3 protein. The sample lists about 11,000 distinct CDR3 sequences; less than 65% were seen once. The V end was cut by 5 bases, the J end by 4 bases, with 14 bases between. This CDR3 region has 14 residues. Germline lookup yields CDR1 SGHTA and CDR2 FQGNSA. The sample holds a few counts of this clonotype. The antigen is not known. Sample treatment: roughly 11-day PBMC culture with coronavirus spike peptide pools or control peptides (ViraFEST assay). In the ViraFEST assay, peptide-pool expansion preceded TCR sequencing of expanded clonotypes.

The chain recombines TRBV7-2 with TRBJ1-2; maybe TRBD1 (6 bases). Input material: CD4+ T cells from blood, cultured in vitro. The source of this sequence is a human donor who had recovered from COVID-19. The CDR3 DNA is TGTGCCAGCAGCCAGGACCAGGGGATCTATGGCTACACCTTC. It is translated as CASSQDQGIYGYTF.